The following is a T cell receptor (beta chain) sequence with its context. Its antigen is as yet unknown. This sample is drawn from a study of T-cell memory formation after mild COVID-19. Study results and caveats: The authors left the SARS-CoV-2 specificity of second-wave clones peaking on day 37 unconfirmed. Memory sampled before infection contained some responding clones, suggesting cross-reactive memory joined.

TCRdb re-called the 5' RACE reads with MiXCR, one entry per CDR3 protein. This sample carries a few hundred thousand distinct CDR3 sequences, around 20% of them seen once, and the ten largest clones take around a fifth. V lost 6 bases to trimming and J lost 2 bases; unmatched junction nucleotides: 8. This CDR3 spans 16 amino acids. Germline lookup yields CDR1 ENHRY and CDR2 SYGVKD. The source of this sequence is a man younger than 35 who had mild COVID-19 (a few samples of this study predate the infection). Cell type and time point are not known. Sequencing was performed on PBMCs or a T cell subset sorted from them (not recorded which). V gene TRBV10-3 combines with J gene TRBJ2-5; 11 nucleotides line up with TRBD2. The CDR3: CAISAPSGGLQETQYF. The CDR3 region has the DNA TGTGCCATCAGCGCCCCTAGCGGGGGGCTTCAAGAGACCCAGTACTTC.